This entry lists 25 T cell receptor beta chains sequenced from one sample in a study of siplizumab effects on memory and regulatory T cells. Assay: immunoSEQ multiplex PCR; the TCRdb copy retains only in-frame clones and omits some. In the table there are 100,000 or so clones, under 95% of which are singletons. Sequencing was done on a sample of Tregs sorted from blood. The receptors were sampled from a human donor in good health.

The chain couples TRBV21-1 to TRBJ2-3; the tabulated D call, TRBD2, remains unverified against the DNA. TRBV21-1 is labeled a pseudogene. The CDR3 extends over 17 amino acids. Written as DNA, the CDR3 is TGTGCCAGCAGCAAAGTTGGTCTAGCGGGAGGGACAGATACGCAGTATTTT. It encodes CASSKVGLAGGTDTQYF.

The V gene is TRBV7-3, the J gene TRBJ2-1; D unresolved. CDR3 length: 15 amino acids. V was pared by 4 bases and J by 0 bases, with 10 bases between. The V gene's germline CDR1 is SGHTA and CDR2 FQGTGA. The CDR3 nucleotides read TGTGCCAGCAGCTCCCTATCGAGCTCCTACAATGAGCAGTTCTTC. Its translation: CASSSLSSSYNEQFF.

The CDR3 sequence is CASISGPGEQFF. The CDR3 DNA reads as TGTGCCAGCATTTCCGGTCCAGGGGAGCAGTTCTTC. The rearrangement joins TRBV2 to TRBJ2-1, with D possibly matching TRBD1 (5 bases). V was trimmed by 7 bases and J by 10 bases, leaving 14 bases between them. Germline-derived CDR1 and CDR2 are SNHLY and FYNNEI. CDR3 length equals 12 residues. The variable domain in full, with the rest retrieved from reference TRBV2 and TRBJ2-1, is EPEVTQTPSHQVTQMGQEVILRCVPISNHLYFYWYRQILGQKVEFLVSFYNNEISEKSEIFDDQFSVERPDGSNFTLKIRSTKLEDSAMYFCASISGPGEQFFGPGTRLTVL.

This CDR3 is CASSLFGTGSSYNEQFF. The CDR3 DNA is TGTGCCAGCAGTTTATTTGGGACAGGGAGCTCCTACAATGAGCAGTTCTTC. The chain joins TRBV27 to TRBJ2-1, with TRBD1 identical over 9 bases. Trimming removed 1 base from V and 0 bases from J; junction bases left unmatched: 4. Germline V lookup: CDR1 MNHEY, CDR2 SMNVEV (reference sequence). The length of the CDR3 is 17 residues.

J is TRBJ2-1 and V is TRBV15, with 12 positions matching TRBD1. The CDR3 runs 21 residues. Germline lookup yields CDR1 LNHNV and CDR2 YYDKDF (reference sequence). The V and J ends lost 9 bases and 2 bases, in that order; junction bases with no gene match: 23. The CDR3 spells CATQRDRGLLAPLPAYNEQFF. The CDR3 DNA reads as TGTGCCACGCAACGGGACAGGGGGCTTTTGGCTCCCTTGCCTGCCTACAATGAGCAGTTCTTC.

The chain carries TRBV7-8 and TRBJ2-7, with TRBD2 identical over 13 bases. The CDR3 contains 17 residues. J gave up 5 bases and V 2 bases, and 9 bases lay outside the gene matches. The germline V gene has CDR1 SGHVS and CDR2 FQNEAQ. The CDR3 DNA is TGTGCCAGCAGCTTACGGTCCGGACTAGCGGGAGTTAACGAGCAGTACTTC. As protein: CASSLRSGLAGVNEQYF. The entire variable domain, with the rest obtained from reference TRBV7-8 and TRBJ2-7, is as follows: GAGVSQSPRYKVAKRGQDVALRCDPISGHVSLFWYQQALGQGPEFLTYFQNEAQLDKSGLPSDRFFAERPEGSVSTLKIQRTQQEDSAVYLCASSLRSGLAGVNEQYFGPGTRLTVT.

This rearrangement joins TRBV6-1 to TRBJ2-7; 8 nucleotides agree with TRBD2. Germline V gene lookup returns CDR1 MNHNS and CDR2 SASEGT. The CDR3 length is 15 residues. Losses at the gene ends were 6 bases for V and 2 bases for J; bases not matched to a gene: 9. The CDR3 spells CASSEGLGAPYEQYF. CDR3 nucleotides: TGTGCCAGCAGCGAGGGACTAGGGGCCCCCTACGAGCAGTACTTC.

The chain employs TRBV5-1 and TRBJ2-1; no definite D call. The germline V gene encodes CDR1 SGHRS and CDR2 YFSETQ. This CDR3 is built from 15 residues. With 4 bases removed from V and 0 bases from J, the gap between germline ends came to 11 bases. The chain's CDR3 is CASSQLGYSYNEQFF. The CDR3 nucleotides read TGCGCCAGCAGCCAGCTAGGATACTCCTACAATGAGCAGTTCTTC.

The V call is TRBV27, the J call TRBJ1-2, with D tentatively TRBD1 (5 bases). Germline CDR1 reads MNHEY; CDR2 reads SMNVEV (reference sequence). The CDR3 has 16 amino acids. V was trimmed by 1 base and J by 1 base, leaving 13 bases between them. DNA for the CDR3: TGTGCCAGCAGTTTATTTGCGGGGAGGGGTAACTATGGCTACACCTTC. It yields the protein CASSLFAGRGNYGYTF.

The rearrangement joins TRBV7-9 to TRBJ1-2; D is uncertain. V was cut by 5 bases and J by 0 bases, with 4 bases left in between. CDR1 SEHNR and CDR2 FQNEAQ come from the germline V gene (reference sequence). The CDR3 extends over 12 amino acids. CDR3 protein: CASSLTNYGYTF. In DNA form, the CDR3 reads TGTGCCAGCAGCCTCACTAACTATGGCTACACCTTC.

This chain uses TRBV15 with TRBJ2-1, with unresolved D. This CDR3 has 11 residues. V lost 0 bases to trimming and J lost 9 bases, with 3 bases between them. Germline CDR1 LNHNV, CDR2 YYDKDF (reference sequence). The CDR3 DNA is TGTGCCACCAGCAGAGAGGCTGAGCAGTTCTTC. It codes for CATSREAEQFF.

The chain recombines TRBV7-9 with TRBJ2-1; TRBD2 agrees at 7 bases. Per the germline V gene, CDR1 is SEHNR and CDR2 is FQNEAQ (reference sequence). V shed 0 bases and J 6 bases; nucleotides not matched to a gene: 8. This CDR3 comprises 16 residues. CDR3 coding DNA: TGTGCCAGCAGCTTAGCGGGGGGAGGGCCGGTCAATGAGCAGTTCTTC. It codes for CASSLAGGGPVNEQFF.

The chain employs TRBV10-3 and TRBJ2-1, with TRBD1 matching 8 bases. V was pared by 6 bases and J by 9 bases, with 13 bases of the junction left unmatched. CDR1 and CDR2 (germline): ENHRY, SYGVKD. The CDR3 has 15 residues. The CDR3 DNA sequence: TGTGCCATCAGACCCGGGGTCAGGGGGCAATTTGAGCAGTTCTTC. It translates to CAIRPGVRGQFEQFF.

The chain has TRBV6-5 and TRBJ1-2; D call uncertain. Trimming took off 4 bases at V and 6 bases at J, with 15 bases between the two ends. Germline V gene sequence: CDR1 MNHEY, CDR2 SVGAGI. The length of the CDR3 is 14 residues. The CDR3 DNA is TGTGCCAGCAGTTTCAAAGACCTGAGGGATGGCTACACCTTC. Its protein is CASSFKDLRDGYTF.

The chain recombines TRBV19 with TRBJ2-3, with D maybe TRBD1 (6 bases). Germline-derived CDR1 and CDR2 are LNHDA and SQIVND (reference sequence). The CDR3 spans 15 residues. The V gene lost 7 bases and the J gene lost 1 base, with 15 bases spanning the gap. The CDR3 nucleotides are TGTGCCAGTACTCGATACCAGGGGCGCACAGATACGCAGTATTTT. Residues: CASTRYQGRTDTQYF.

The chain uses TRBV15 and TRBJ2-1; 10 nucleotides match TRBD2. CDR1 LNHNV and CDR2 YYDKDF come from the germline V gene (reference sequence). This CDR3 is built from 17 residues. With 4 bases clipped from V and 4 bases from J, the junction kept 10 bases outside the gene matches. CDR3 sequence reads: CATSTPPGLAHYNEQFF. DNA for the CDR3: TGTGCCACCAGCACCCCCCCGGGACTAGCGCATTACAATGAGCAGTTCTTC.

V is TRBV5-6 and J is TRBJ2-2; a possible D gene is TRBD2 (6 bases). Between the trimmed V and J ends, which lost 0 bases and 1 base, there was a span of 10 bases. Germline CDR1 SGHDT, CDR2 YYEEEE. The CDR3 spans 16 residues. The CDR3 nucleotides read TGTGCCAGCAGCTTGGTTCGGGGGAGGAACACCGGGGAGCTGTTTTTT. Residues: CASSLVRGRNTGELFF.

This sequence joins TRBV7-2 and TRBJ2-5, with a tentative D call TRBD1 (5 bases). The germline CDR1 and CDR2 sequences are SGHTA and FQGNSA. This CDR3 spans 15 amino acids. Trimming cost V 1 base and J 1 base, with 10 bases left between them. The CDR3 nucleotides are TGTGCCAGCAGCTTAGTAACAGGACCCCAAGAGACCCAGTACTTC. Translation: CASSLVTGPQETQYF.

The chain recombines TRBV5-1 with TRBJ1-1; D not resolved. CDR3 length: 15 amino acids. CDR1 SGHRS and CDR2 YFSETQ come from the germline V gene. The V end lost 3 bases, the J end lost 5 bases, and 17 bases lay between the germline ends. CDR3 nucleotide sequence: TGCGCCAGCAGCTACCTTAGTGAATCAAGGACTGAAGCTTTCTTT. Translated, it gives CASSYLSESRTEAFF. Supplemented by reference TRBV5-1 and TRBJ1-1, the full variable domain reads KAGVTQTPRYLIKTRGQQVTLSCSPISGHRSVSWYQQTPGQGLQFLFEYFSETQRNKGNFPGRFSGRQFSNSRSEMNVSTLELGDSALYLCASSYLSESRTEAFFGQGTRLTVV.

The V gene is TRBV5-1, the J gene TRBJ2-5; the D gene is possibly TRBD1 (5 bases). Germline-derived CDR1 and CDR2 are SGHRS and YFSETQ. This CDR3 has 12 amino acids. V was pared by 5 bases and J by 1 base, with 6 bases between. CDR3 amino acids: CASSDSQETQYF. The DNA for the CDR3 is TGCGCCAGCAGTGACAGCCAAGAGACCCAGTACTTC.

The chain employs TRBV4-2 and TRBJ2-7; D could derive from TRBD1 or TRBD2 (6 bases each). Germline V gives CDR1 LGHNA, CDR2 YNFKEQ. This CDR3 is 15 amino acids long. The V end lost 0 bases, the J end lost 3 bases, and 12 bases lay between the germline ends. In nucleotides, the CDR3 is TGTGCCAGCAGCCAAGATAGGGGGGAAATCTACGAGCAGTACTTC. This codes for CASSQDRGEIYEQYF.

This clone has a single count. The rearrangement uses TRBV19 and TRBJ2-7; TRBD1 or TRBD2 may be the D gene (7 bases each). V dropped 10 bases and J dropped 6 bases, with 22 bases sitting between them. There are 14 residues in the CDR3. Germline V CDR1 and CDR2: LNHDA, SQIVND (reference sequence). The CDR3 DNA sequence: TGTGCCACCATGGGCGCAGGGGGAGGGCGCGAGCAGTACTTC. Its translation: CATMGAGGGREQYF.

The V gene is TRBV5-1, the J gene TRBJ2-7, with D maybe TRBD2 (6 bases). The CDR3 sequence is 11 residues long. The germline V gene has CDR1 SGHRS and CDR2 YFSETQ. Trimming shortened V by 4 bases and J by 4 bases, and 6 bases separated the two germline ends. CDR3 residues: CASSRGYEQYF. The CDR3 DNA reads TGCGCCAGCAGCCGGGGGTACGAGCAGTACTTC.

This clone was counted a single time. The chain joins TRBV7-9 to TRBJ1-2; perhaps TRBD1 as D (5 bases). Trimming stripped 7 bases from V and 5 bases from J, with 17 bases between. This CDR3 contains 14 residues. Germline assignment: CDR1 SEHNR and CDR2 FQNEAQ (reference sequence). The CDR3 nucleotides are TGTGCCAGCACGCCTGGGGCGGGGGGGTATGGCTACACCTTC. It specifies CASTPGAGGYGYTF.

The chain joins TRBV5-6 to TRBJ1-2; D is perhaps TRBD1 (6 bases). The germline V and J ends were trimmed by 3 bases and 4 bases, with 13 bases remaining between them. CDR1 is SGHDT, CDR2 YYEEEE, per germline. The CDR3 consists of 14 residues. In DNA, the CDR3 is TGTGCCAGCAGCTCCCTTCGACAGGCCTATGGCTACACCTTC. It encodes CASSSLRQAYGYTF.